This note documents a single T cell receptor beta chain sequence. This sample is part of a study of blood T cell repertoires in COVID-19. Study in general: Specimens from acute and convalescent COVID-19 originated in the United States, Italy and Spain.

Germline CDR1 is SGHNT and CDR2 is YENEEA. Deletions cut 2 bases from V and 4 bases from J, with 7 bases between. The CDR3 totals 13 residues. Seattle's cohort entered during active infection and was followed longitudinally. TCRdb's table, derived via immunoSEQ multiplex PCR, lists solely in-frame clones and lacks some. Here the sample spans roughly 180,000 clones, about four fifths being singletons. What was sequenced was peripheral blood. The sequence came from an older woman with COVID-19, enrolled during active disease. The gene calls are TRBV11-3 and TRBJ2-3; possibly TRBD2 for D (6 bases). The CDR3 reads CASSLPGADTQYF. DNA for the CDR3: TGTGCCAGCAGCTTACCGGGGGCAGATACGCAGTATTTT.